This T cell receptor (beta chain) came from a study of blood T cell repertoires in COVID-19. Authors' methods: The assay estimated nucleated cells by amplifying reference gene primers. Method: immunoSEQ multiplex PCR; TCRdb's copy keeps in-frame clones and lacks some. D and trimming were read from the DNA, whereas the V and J calls and clone size are those reported in that table. The top ten hold approximately 7.4% of the sample, which has fewer than 450,000 clones, approximately 91% seen once. J gave up 4 bases and V 2 bases, and 8 bases lay outside the gene matches. The germline CDR1 and CDR2 sequences are KGHDR and SFDVKD. The CDR3 covers 16 residues.

The sequence derives from a woman in her sixties or seventies with COVID-19, enrolled during active disease. The rearrangement joins TRBV24-1 to TRBJ2-7; 9 bases fit TRBD1. Sequencing input: peripheral blood. The CDR3 nucleotides read TGTGCCACCAGTGATTCTCGTGGACAGGGGTTTTACGAGCAGTACTTC. Translated, it gives CATSDSRGQGFYEQYF.